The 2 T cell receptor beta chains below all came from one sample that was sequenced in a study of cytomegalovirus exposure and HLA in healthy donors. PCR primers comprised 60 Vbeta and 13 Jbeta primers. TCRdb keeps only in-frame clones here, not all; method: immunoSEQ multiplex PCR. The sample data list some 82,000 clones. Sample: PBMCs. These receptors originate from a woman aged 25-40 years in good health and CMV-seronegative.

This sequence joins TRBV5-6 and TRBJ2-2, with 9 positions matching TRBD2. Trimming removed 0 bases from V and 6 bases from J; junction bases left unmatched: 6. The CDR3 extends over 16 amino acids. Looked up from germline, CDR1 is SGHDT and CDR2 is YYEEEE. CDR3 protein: CASSLVGLAGSGELFF. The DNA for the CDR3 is TGTGCCAGCAGCTTGGTTGGCCTAGCGGGATCCGGGGAGCTGTTTTTT.

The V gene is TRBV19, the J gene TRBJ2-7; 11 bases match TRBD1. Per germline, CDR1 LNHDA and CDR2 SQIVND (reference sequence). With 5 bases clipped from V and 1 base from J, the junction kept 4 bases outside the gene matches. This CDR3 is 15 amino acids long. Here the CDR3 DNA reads TGTGCCAGTAGTTGGGGGACAGGGGGTTCCTACGAGCAGTACTTC. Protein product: CASSWGTGGSYEQYF.